One sample yielded the 13 T cell receptor beta chains listed below, sequenced in a study of shared T cell receptors in the human thymus. Sequencing was performed with immunoSEQ multiplex PCR; in TCRdb, only in-frame clones are kept and a portion is missing. Among approximately 730,000 clones listed, over 75% were seen once. This sample also belongs to another study, concerning human thymus T cells.

Specimen: thymocytes. The receptor source for this set is a girl less than two years old with a congenital heart defect.

The chain joins TRBV28 to TRBJ2-7; maybe TRBD1 (5 bases). Per the germline V gene, CDR1 is MDHEN and CDR2 is SYDVKM. CDR3 length equals 18 residues. Deletions cut 4 bases from V and 0 bases from J, with 22 bases between. CDR3: CASSSPPTEKTYSYEQYF. Here the CDR3 DNA reads TGTGCCAGCAGTTCACCCCCGACAGAGAAAACATACTCCTACGAGCAGTACTTC. The whole variable domain, remainder taken from reference TRBV28 and TRBJ2-7, is DVKVTQSSRYLVKRTGEKVFLECVQDMDHENMFWYRQDPGLGLRLIYFSYDVKMKEKGDIPEGYSVSREKKERFSLILESASTNQTSMYLCASSSPPTEKTYSYEQYFGPGTRLTVT.

This chain joins TRBV7-2 and TRBJ1-2; no firm D call. The V gene lost 0 bases and the J gene lost 6 bases, with 5 bases spanning the gap. CDR3 length: 12 residues. Germline V gene sequence: CDR1 SGHTA, CDR2 FQGNSA. DNA for the CDR3: TGTGCCAGCAGCTTAGCCCCAAATGGCTACACCTTC. Protein sequence: CASSLAPNGYTF.

The chain carries TRBV23-1 and TRBJ1-1; the match to TRBD1 covers 11 bases. TRBV23-1 falls under the ORF class, with uncertain function. The J segment lost 7 bases and the V segment lost 0 bases, leaving 7 bases of the junction unmatched. CDR3 length: 16 residues. The CDR3 loop is CASSQSRDRGIGEAFF. The CDR3, as DNA: TGCGCCAGCAGTCAATCGAGGGACAGGGGGATTGGTGAAGCTTTCTTT.

The CDR3 sequence is CASSRVPEGSYEQYF. The CDR3 DNA is TGTGCCAGTAGTCGGGTCCCGGAGGGATCCTACGAGCAGTACTTC. This rearrangement joins TRBV19 to TRBJ2-7; the D gene is possibly TRBD2 (6 bases). Germline CDR1 reads LNHDA; CDR2 reads SQIVND (reference sequence). V shed 5 bases and J shed 1 base, with 15 bases lying between them. The CDR3 has 15 residues.

The chain carries TRBV5-1 and TRBJ1-1; 11 bases map to TRBD1. Germline V gene lookup returns CDR1 SGHRS and CDR2 YFSETQ. This CDR3 region has 17 residues. The V gene end was trimmed by 2 bases and the J gene end by 1 base; junction bases not matched to a gene: 7. CDR3 protein: CASSLPGQGERNTEAFF. CDR3 nucleotide sequence: TGCGCCAGCAGCTTACCGGGACAGGGGGAAAGGAACACTGAAGCTTTCTTT.

This chain connects TRBV4-1 to TRBJ1-1, with D perhaps matching TRBD1 (5 bases). V shed 3 bases and J shed 4 bases, with 15 bases lying between them. The germline CDR1 and CDR2 sequences are MGHRA and YSYEKL. The CDR3 extends over 15 amino acids. Written as DNA, the CDR3 is TGCGCCAGCAGCCAGAACAGGTTGTCTGGCACTGAAGCTTTCTTT. Translation: CASSQNRLSGTEAFF.

The chain has TRBV10-3 and TRBJ1-4; D not resolved. V was trimmed by 0 bases and J by 6 bases, leaving 8 bases between them. This CDR3 region has 14 residues. Germline CDR1 is ENHRY and CDR2 is SYGVKD. CDR3 sequence: CAISESWRDEKLFF. As DNA, the CDR3 is TGTGCCATCAGTGAGTCTTGGAGGGATGAAAAACTGTTTTTT.

V and J are TRBV7-9 and TRBJ2-7; 8 positions agree with TRBD1. Germline CDR1 and CDR2: SEHNR and FQNEAQ (reference sequence). The V gene end was trimmed by 5 bases and the J gene end by 5 bases; junction bases not matched to a gene: 8. There are 14 residues in the CDR3. The CDR3 DNA reads as TGTGCCAGCAGCGCCCAGGCAGGGGGCCACGAGCAGTACTTC. Translating gives CASSAQAGGHEQYF.

The chain carries TRBV6-1 and TRBJ1-4; maybe TRBD1 (6 bases). CDR1 MNHNS and CDR2 SASEGT come from the germline V gene. V lost 2 bases, J lost 0 bases, and 16 bases lay in between. The CDR3 has 18 residues. This CDR3 is CASSERGTRFATNEKLFF. CDR3 nucleotides: TGTGCCAGCAGTGAAAGGGGGACCCGATTTGCAACTAATGAAAAACTGTTTTTT.

There are a few counts of this clone. The chain carries TRBV6-5 and TRBJ1-2, with a possible D match to TRBD1 (6 bases). In germline, CDR1 is MNHEY, CDR2 SVGAGI. Trimming cost V 2 bases and J 4 bases, with 8 bases left between them. This CDR3 has 13 residues. This chain's CDR3 is CASSYGRGYGYTF. The DNA for the CDR3 is TGTGCCAGCAGTTACGGCAGGGGCTATGGCTACACCTTC.

The chain has TRBV7-9 and TRBJ1-6; D call uncertain. V lost 5 bases, J lost 0 bases, and 17 bases lay in between. Germline V gene sequence: CDR1 SEHNR, CDR2 FQNEAQ (reference sequence). The CDR3 runs 18 residues. The CDR3 nucleotides are TGTGCCAGCAGCCCACTGGGTAGACAAAGCTCCTATAATTCACCCCTCCACTTT. Its protein product is CASSPLGRQSSYNSPLHF.

This chain joins TRBV28 and TRBJ1-6; D call uncertain. Germline CDR1 is MDHEN and CDR2 is SYDVKM. Trimming took 2 bases from V and 0 from J, leaving 11 bases between them. The CDR3 sequence is 17 residues long. The CDR3 sequence: CASSLSPRSSYNSPLHF. The CDR3 bases are TGTGCCAGCAGTTTAAGTCCCCGGAGCTCCTATAATTCACCCCTCCACTTT.

The chain couples TRBV7-6 to TRBJ1-2, with D uncertain. Trimming took 2 bases from V and 6 from J, leaving 10 bases between them. CDR1 SGHVS and CDR2 FNYEAQ come from the germline V gene. The CDR3 has 13 amino acids. The CDR3 coding sequence is TGTGCCAGCAGCTTACCCGGAGGGAATGGCTACACCTTC. Translated: CASSLPGGNGYTF.